The next 5 T cell receptor beta chains were all read from a single sample in a study of cytomegalovirus exposure and HLA in healthy donors. A multiplex PCR was run with 60 Vbeta primers and 13 Jbeta primers. Assay: immunoSEQ multiplex PCR; the TCRdb copy retains only in-frame clones and omits some. The table records around 170,000 clones, around 80% of them present only once. The sequencing sample was made of PBMCs. The receptor set was obtained from a man in his forties or fifties in good health and CMV-seropositive.

V is TRBV28 and J is TRBJ1-6, with D possibly matching TRBD1 (5 bases). The V end lost 5 bases, the J end lost 10 bases, and 15 bases lay between the germline ends. The CDR3 covers 14 residues. Germline CDR1 is MDHEN and CDR2 is SYDVKM. CDR3 residues: CASSRSGYQSPLHF. For the CDR3, the DNA is TGTGCCAGCAGTAGGTCAGGGTATCAATCACCCCTCCACTTT.

The rearrangement links TRBV25-1 to TRBJ2-1; TRBD2 might be the D (5 bases). Germline values: CDR1 MGHDK, CDR2 SYGVNS. Deletions cut 2 bases from V and 1 base from J, with 9 bases between. This CDR3 spans 15 amino acids. In DNA, the CDR3 is TGTGCCAGCAGTGAACGAGGGTGGTCCTACAATGAGCAGTTCTTC. It codes for CASSERGWSYNEQFF.

The chain carries TRBV10-2 and TRBJ2-7; a possible D gene is TRBD1 (7 bases). The length of the CDR3 is 12 residues. Deletions cut 2 bases from V and 13 bases from J, with 15 bases between. Per germline, CDR1 WSHSY and CDR2 SAAADI. Here the CDR3 reads CASSESGGTAYF. Written as DNA, the CDR3 is TGCGCCAGCAGTGAGAGTGGGGGGACAGCCTACTTC.

J is TRBJ2-5 and V is TRBV7-9, with 9 bases fitting TRBD2. Per germline, CDR1 SEHNR and CDR2 FQNEAQ (reference sequence). The CDR3 has 14 residues. V dropped 0 bases and J dropped 5; count of bases not matched to a gene: 1. In DNA form, the CDR3 reads TGTGCCAGCAGCTTAGCGCGGGGGGGGGAGACCCAGTACTTC. Amino acids: CASSLARGGETQYF.

The chain is built from TRBV10-1 and TRBJ1-1, with D maybe TRBD1 (5 bases). The CDR3 sequence is 13 residues long. V was shortened by 3 bases and J by 3 bases, with 8 bases between the two germline ends. Germline CDR1 and CDR2: WNHNN and SYGVQD (reference sequence). Here the CDR3 reads CASSETGDTEAFF. In DNA, the CDR3 is TGCGCCAGCAGTGAAACAGGCGACACTGAAGCTTTCTTT.